This TCR beta chain is drawn from a study of T cell clonality in common variable immunodeficiency. Libraries were prepared by immunoSEQ multiplex PCR; TCRdb keeps only in-frame clonotypes and omits some of them. The sample yields about 59,000 clones, without any singletons. This clone was seen many times. Read coverage stops 3 residues before the CDR3 terminus; the germline J gene supplies the remainder. The junction had 4 bases not matched to a gene; V was cut back by 1 base and J by 7 bases. This CDR3 is 14 amino acids long. From germline, CDR1 is SGHTA and CDR2 FQGNSA. This receptor was taken from a person aged 18 to 69 in good health. Specimen: peripheral blood mononuclear cells. The V and J genes are TRBV7-2 and TRBJ2-3, with 8 bases identical to TRBD2. The CDR3 loop is CASSLDSGGNTQYF. The part of the CDR3 DNA that was read is TGTGCCAGCAGCTTAGACAGCGGGGGAAATACG.